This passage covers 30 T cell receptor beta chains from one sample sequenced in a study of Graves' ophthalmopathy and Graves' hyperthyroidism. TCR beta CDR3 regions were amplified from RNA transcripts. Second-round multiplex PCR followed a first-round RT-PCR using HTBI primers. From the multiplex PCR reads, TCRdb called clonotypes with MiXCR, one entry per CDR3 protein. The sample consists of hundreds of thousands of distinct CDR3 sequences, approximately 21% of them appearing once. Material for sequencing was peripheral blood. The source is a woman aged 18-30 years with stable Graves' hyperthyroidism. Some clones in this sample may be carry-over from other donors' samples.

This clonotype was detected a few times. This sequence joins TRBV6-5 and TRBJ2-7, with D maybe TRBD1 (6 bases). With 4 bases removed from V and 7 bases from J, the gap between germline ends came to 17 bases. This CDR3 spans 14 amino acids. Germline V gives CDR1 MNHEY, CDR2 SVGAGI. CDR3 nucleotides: TGTGCCAGCAGTTCTCTCAACAGGGCCGCGGAGCAGTACTTC. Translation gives CASSSLNRAAEQYF.

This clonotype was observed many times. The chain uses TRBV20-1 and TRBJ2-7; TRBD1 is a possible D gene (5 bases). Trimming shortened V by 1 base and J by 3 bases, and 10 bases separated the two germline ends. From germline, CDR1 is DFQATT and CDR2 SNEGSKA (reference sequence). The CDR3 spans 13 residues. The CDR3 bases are TGCAGTGCTAGAGGCGACAGAGACTACGAGCAGTACTTC. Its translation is CSARGDRDYEQYF.

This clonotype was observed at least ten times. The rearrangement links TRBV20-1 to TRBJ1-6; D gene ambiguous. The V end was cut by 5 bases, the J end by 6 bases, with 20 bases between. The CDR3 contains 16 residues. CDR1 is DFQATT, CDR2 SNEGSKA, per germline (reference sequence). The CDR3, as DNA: TGCAGTGCTCCCCTGATGATCATGAGTTTTAATTCACCCCTCCACTTT. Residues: CSAPLMIMSFNSPLHF.

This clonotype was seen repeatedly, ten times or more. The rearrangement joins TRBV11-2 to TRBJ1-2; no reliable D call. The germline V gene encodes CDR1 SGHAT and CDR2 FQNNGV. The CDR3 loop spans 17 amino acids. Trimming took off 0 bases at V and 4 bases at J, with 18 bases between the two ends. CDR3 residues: CASSLDRVNLDGYGYTF. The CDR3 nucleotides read TGTGCCAGCAGCTTAGATCGCGTCAACCTCGACGGCTATGGCTACACCTTC.

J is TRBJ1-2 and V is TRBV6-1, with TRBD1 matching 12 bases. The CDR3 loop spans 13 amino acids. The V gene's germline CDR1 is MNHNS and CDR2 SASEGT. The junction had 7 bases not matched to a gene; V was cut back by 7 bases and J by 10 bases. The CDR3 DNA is TGTGCCAGCACTCTCGGGACAGGGGGCCCCTACACCTTC. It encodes CASTLGTGGPYTF.

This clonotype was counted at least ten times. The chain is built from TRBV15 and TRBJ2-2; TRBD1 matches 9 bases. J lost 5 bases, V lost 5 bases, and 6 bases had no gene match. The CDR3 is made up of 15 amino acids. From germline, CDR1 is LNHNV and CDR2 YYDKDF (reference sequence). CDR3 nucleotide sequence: TGTGCCACCAGCCCACAGGGGGCGCGGACCGGGGAGCTGTTTTTT. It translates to CATSPQGARTGELFF. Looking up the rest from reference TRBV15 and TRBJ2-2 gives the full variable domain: DAMVIQNPRYQVTQFGKPVTLSCSQTLNHNVMYWYQQKSSQAPKLLFHYYDKDFNNEADTPDNFQSRRPNTSFCFLDIRSPGLGDTAMYLCATSPQGARTGELFFGEGSRLTVL.

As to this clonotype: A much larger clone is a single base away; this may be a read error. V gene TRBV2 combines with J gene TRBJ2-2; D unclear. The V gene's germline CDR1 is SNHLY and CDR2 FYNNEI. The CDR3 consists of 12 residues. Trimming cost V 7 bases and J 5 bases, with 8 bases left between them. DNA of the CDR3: TGTGCCAGCACTGATGAGACCGGGGAGCTGTTTTTT. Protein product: CASTDETGELFF.

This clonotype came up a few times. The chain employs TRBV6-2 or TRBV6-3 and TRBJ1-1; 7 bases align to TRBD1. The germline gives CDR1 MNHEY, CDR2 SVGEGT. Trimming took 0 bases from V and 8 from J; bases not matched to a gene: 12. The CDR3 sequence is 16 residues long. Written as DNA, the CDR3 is TGTGCCAGCAGTTACTCCTCTCTGGAGGGGGCTACAGAAGCTTTCTTT. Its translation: CASSYSSLEGATEAFF.

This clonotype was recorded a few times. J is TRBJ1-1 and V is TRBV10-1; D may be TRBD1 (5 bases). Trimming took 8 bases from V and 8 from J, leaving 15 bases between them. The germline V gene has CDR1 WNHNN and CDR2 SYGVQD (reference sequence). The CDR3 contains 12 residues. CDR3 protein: CASSLPGGEAFF. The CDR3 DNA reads TGCGCCAGCTCCTTGCCGGGGGGAGAAGCTTTCTTT.

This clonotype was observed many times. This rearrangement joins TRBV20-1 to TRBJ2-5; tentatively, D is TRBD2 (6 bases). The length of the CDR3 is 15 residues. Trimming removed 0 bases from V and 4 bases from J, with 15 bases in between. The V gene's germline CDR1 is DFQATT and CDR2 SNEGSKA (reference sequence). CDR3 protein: CSARESTWRAETQYF. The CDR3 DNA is TGCAGTGCTAGAGAGTCGACTTGGAGGGCAGAGACCCAGTACTTC.

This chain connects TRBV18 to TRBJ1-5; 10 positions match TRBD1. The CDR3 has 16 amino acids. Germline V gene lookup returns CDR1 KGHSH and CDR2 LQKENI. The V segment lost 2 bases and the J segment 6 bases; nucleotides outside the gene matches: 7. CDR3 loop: CASSPTGTGDGQPQHF. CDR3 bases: TGTGCCAGCTCACCAACCGGGACAGGGGACGGTCAGCCCCAGCATTTT.

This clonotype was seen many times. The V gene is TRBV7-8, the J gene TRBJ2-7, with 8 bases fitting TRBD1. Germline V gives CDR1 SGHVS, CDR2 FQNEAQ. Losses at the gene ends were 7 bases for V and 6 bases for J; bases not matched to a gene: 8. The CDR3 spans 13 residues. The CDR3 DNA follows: TGTGCCAGCAACAATGTACAGGGGGGCGAGCAGTACTTC. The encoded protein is CASNNVQGGEQYF.

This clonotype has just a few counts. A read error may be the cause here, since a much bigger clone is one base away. The CDR3 here is CAGSLAGAFYGYTF. In nucleotides, the CDR3 is TGTGCCGGCAGCTTAGCAGGGGCCTTCTATGGCTACACCTTC. This sequence joins TRBV11-2 and TRBJ1-2; D may be TRBD1 (6 bases). The germline CDR1 and CDR2 sequences are SGHAT and FQNNGV. The CDR3 runs 14 residues.

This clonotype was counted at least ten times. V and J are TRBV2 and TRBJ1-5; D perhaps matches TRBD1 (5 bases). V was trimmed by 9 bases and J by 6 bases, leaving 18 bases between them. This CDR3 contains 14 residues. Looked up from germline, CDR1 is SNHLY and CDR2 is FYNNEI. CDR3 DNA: TGTGCCAGTGGGGACCGCCAAAGGGGTCAGCCCCAGCATTTT. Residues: CASGDRQRGQPQHF.

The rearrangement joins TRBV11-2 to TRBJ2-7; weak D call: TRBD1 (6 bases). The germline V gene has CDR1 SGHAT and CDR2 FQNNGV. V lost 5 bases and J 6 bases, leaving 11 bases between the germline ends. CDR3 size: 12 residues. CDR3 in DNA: TGTGCCAGCAGCATGACAGGTTTCGAGCAGTACTTC. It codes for CASSMTGFEQYF.

The CDR3 region is CASSETGGTYEQYF. In DNA, the CDR3 is TGTGCCAGCAGTGAGACAGGGGGTACCTACGAGCAGTACTTC. The chain has TRBV6-1 and TRBJ2-7, with TRBD1 matching 9 bases. From germline, CDR1 is MNHNS and CDR2 SASEGT. The CDR3 has 14 amino acids. Germline trimming cut 3 bases from V and 2 bases from J; bases unmatched to any gene: 2.

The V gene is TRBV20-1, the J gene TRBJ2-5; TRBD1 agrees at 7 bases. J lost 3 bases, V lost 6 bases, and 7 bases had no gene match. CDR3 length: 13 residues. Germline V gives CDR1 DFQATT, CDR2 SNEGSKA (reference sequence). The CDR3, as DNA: TGCAGTGCCAGACAGGGACCGAAAGAGACCCAGTACTTC. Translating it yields CSARQGPKETQYF.

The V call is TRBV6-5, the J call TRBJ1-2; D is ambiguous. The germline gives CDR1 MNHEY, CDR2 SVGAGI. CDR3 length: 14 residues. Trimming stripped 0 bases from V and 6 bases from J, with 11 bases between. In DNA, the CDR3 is TGTGCCAGCAGTTACTCAGCCCCACTGGATGGCTACACCTTC. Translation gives CASSYSAPLDGYTF.

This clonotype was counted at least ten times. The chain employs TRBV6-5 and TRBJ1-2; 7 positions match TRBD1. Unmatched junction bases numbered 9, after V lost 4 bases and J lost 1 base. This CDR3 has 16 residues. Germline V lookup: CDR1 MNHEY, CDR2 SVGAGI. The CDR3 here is CASSFQGRDSNYGYTF. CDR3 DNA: TGTGCCAGCAGTTTTCAAGGCCGGGACAGTAACTATGGCTACACCTTC.

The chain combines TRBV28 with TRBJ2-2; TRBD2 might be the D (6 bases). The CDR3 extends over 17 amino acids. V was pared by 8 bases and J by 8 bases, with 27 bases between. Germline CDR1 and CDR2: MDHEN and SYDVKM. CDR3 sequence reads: CASGWGTAGLPKGELFF. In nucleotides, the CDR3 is TGTGCCAGCGGATGGGGAACAGCGGGCCTCCCAAAAGGGGAGCTGTTTTTT.

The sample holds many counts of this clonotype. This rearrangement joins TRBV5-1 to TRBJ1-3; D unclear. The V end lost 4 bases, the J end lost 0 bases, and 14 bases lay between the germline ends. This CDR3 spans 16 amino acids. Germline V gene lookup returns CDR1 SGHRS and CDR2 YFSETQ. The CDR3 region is CASSMTDSHSGNTIYF. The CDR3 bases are TGCGCCAGCAGCATGACCGACTCACACTCTGGAAACACCATATATTTT. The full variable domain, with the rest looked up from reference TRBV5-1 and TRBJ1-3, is KAGVTQTPRYLIKTRGQQVTLSCSPISGHRSVSWYQQTPGQGLQFLFEYFSETQRNKGNFPGRFSGRQFSNSRSEMNVSTLELGDSALYLCASSMTDSHSGNTIYFGEGSWLTVV.

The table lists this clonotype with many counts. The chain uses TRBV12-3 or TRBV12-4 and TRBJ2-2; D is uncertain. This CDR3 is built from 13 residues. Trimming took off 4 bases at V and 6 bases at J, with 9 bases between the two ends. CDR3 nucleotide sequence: TGTGCCAGCAGTTCAAATACGCCCGGGGAGCTGTTTTTT. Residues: CASSSNTPGELFF.

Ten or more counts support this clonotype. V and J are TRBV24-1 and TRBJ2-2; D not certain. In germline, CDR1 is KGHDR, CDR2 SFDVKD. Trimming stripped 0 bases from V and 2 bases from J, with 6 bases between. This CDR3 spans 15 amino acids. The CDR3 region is CATSDLADNTGELFF. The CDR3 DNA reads TGTGCCACCAGTGATTTGGCGGACAACACCGGGGAGCTGTTTTTT.

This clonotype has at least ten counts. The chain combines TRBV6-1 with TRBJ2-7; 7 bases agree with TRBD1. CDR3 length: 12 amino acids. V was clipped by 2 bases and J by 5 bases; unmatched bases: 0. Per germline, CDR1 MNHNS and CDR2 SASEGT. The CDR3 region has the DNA TGTGCCAGCAGTGAAAGGGGGCACGAGCAGTACTTC. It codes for CASSERGHEQYF.

CDR3 sequence (DNA): TGTGCCAGCAGTTACCCCCCGGGACAGGGGGACACTGAAGCTTTCTTT. It yields the protein CASSYPPGQGDTEAFF. The gene calls are TRBV6-2 or TRBV6-3 and TRBJ1-1; 11 positions match TRBD1. The J segment lost 3 bases and the V segment lost 2 bases, leaving 5 bases of the junction unmatched. This CDR3 comprises 16 residues. The germline V gene has CDR1 MNHEY and CDR2 SVGEGT.

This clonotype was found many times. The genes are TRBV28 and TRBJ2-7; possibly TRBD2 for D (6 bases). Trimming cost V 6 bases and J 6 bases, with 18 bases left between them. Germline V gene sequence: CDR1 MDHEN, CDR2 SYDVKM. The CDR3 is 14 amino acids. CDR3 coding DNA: TGTGCCAGCAGCCAGAGGGGCGGGGAGTCCGAGCAGTACTTC. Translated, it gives CASSQRGGESEQYF.

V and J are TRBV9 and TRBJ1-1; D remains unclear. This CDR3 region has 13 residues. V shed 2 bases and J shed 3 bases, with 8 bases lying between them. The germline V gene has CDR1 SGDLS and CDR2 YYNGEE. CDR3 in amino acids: CASSVDLDTEAFF. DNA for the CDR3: TGTGCCAGCAGCGTCGACCTTGACACTGAAGCTTTCTTT.

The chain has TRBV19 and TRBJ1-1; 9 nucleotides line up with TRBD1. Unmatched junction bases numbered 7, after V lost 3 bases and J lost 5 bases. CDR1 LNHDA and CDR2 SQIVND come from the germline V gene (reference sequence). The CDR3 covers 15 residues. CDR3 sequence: CASSIPGTGRTEAFF. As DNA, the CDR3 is TGTGCCAGTAGTATCCCCGGGACAGGGAGGACTGAAGCTTTCTTT.

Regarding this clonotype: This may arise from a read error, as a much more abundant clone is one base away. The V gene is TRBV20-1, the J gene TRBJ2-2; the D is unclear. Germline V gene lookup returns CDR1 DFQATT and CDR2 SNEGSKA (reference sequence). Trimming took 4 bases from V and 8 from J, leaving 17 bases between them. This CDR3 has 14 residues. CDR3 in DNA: TGCAGTGCTACTCCCAGGCCCTGGTCGGGGGAGCTGTTTTTT. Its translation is CSATPRPWSGELFF.

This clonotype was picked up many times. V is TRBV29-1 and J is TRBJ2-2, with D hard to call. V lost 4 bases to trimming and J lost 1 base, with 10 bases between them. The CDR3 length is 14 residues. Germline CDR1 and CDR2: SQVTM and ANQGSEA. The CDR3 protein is CSVGARQNTGELFF. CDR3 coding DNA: TGCAGCGTTGGAGCCCGACAGAACACCGGGGAGCTGTTTTTT.